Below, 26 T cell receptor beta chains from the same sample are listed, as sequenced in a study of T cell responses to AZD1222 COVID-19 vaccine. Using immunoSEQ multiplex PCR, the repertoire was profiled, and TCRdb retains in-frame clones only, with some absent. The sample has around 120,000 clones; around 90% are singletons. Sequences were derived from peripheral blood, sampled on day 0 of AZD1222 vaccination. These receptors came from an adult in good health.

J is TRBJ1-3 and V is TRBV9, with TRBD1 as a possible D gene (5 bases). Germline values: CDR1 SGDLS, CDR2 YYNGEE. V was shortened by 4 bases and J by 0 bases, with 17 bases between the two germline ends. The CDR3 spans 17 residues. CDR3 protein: CASSPHGASLSGNTIYF. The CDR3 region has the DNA TGTGCCAGCAGCCCACATGGGGCATCTCTCTCTGGAAACACCATATATTTT.

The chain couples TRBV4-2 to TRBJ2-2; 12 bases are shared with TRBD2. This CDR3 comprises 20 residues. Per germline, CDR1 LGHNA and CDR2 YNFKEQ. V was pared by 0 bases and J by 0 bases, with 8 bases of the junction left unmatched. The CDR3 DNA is TGTGCCAGCAGCCAAGAGACTCGGACTAGCGGGGCTTCGAACACCGGGGAGCTGTTTTTT. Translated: CASSQETRTSGASNTGELFF.

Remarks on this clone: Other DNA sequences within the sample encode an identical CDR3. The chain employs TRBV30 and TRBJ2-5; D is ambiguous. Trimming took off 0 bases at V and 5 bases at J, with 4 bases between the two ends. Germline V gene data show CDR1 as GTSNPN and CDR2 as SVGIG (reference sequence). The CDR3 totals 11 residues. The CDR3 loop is CAWSVGETQYF. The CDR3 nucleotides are TGTGCCTGGAGTGTTGGGGAGACCCAGTACTTC.

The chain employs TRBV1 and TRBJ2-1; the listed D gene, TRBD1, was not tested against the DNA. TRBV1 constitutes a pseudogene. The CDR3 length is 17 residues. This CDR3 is CTSSPALLAGGYNEQFF. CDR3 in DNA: TGCACCAGCAGCCCCGCGCTGCTCGCAGGGGGATACAATGAGCAGTTCTTC.

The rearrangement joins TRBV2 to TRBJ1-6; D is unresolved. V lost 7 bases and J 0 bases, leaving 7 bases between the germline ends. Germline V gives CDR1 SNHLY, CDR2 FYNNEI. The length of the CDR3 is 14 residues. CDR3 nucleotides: TGTGCCAGCATGGGGAGCTCCTATAATTCACCCCTCCACTTT. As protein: CASMGSSYNSPLHF.

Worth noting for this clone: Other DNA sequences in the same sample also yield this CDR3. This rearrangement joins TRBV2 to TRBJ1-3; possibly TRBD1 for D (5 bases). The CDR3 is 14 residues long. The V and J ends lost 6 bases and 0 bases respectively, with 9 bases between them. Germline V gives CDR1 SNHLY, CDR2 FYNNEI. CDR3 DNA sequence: TGTGCCAGCAGAGGGACCAGCTCTGGAAACACCATATATTTT. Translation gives CASRGTSSGNTIYF.

The CDR3 region is CASSLSPTTEQYF. DNA for the CDR3: TGTGCCAGCAGCTTATCGCCGACAACTGAGCAGTACTTC. The chain joins TRBV13 to TRBJ2-7; D not certain. The CDR3 runs to 13 residues. V was clipped by 2 bases and J by 7 bases, with 12 bases between them. The germline V gene has CDR1 PRHDT and CDR2 FYEKMQ (reference sequence).

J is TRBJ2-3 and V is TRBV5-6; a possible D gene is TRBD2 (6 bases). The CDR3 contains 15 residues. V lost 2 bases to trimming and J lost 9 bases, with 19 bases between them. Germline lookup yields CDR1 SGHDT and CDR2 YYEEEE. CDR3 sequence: CASSFNMGGGETQYF. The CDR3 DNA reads TGTGCCAGCAGCTTTAATATGGGAGGAGGGGAAACGCAGTATTTT. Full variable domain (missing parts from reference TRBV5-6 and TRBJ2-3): DAGVTQSPTHLIKTRGQQVTLRCSPKSGHDTVSWYQQALGQGPQFIFQYYEEEERQRGNFPDRFSGHQFPNYSSELNVNALLLGDSALYLCASSFNMGGGETQYFGPGTRLTVL.

The CDR3 DNA sequence: TGTGCCAGCTCACCAACCGATATGGTATTTGGCTACACCTTC. Translated, it gives CASSPTDMVFGYTF. The gene calls are TRBV18 and TRBJ1-2; D unclear. The CDR3 totals 14 residues. Trimming shortened V by 2 bases and J by 7 bases, and 14 bases separated the two germline ends. CDR1 KGHSH and CDR2 LQKENI come from the germline V gene.

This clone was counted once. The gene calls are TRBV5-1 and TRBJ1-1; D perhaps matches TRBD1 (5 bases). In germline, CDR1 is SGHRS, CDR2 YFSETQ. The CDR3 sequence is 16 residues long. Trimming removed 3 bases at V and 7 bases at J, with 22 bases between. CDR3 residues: CASSSTQSTRVGEAFF. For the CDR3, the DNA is TGCGCCAGCAGCTCCACTCAGTCTACCAGGGTCGGTGAAGCTTTCTTT.

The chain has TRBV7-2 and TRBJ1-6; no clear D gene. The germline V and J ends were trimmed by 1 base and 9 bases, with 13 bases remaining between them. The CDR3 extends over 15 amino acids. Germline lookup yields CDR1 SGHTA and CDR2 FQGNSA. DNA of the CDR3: TGTGCCAGCAGCTTAGATCAGCCATCGGGTTCACCCCTCCACTTT. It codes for CASSLDQPSGSPLHF.

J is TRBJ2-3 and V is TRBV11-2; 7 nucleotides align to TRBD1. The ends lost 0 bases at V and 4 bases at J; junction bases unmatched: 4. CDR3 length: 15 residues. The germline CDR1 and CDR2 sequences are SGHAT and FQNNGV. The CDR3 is CASSLETGFPDTQYF. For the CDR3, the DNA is TGTGCCAGCAGCTTAGAGACAGGGTTCCCAGATACGCAGTATTTT.

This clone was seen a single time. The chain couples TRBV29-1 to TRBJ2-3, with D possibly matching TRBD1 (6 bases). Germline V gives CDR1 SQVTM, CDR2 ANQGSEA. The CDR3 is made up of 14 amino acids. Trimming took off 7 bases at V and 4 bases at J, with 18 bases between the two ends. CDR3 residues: CSAWTALGPDTQYF. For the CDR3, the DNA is TGCAGCGCTTGGACAGCCCTGGGACCAGATACGCAGTATTTT.

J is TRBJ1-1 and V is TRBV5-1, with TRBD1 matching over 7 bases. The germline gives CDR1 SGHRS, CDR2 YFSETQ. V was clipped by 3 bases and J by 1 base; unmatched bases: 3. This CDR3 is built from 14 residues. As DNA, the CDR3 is TGCGCCAGCAGCTCAGACAGGGAGAACACTGAAGCTTTCTTT. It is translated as CASSSDRENTEAFF.

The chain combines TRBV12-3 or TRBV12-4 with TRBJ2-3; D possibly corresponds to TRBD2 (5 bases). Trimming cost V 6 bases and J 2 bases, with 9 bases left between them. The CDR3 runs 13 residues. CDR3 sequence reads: CASRRASTDTQYF. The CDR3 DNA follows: TGTGCCAGCAGGCGGGCCTCCACAGATACGCAGTATTTT.

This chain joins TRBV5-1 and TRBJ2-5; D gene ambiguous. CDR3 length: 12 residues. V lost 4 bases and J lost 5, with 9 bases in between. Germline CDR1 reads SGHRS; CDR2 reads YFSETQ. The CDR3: CASSTGRETQYF. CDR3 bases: TGCGCCAGCAGCACCGGTCGGGAGACCCAGTACTTC.

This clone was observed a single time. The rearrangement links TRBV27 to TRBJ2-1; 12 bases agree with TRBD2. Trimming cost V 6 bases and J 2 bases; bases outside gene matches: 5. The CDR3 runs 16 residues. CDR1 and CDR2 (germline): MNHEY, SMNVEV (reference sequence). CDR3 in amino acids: CASSSWTSGTYNEQFF. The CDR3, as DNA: TGTGCCAGCAGCTCCTGGACTAGCGGGACCTACAATGAGCAGTTCTTC.

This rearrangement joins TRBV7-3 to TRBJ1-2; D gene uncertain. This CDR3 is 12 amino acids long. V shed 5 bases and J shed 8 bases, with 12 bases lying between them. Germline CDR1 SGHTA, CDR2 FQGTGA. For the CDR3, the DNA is TGTGCCAGCAGCAAGCGGGGAGAAGGCTACACCTTC. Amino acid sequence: CASSKRGEGYTF. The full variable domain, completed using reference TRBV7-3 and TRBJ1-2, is GAGVSQTPSNKVTEKGKYVELRCDPISGHTALYWYRQSLGQGPEFLIYFQGTGAADDSGLPNDRFFAVRPEGSVSTLKIQRTERGDSAVYLCASSKRGEGYTFGSGTRLTVV.

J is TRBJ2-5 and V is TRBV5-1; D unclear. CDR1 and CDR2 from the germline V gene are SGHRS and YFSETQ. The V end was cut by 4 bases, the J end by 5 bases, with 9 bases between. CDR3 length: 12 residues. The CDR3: CASSVDLETQYF. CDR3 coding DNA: TGCGCCAGCAGCGTAGATTTGGAGACCCAGTACTTC. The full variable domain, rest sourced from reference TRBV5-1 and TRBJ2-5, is KAGVTQTPRYLIKTRGQQVTLSCSPISGHRSVSWYQQTPGQGLQFLFEYFSETQRNKGNFPGRFSGRQFSNSRSEMNVSTLELGDSALYLCASSVDLETQYFGPGTRLLVL.

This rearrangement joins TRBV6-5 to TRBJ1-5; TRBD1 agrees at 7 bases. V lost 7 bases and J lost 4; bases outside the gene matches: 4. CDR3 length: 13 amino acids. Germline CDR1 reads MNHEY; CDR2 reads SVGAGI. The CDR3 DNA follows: TGTGCCAGCATGGCAGGGGGTAATCAGCCCCAGCATTTT. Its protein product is CASMAGGNQPQHF.

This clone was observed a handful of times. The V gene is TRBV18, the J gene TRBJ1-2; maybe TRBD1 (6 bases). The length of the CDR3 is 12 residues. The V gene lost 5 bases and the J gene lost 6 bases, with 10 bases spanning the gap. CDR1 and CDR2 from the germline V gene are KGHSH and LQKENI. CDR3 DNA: TGTGCCAGCTCAAAAGGGGGAAATGGCTACACCTTC. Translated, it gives CASSKGGNGYTF.

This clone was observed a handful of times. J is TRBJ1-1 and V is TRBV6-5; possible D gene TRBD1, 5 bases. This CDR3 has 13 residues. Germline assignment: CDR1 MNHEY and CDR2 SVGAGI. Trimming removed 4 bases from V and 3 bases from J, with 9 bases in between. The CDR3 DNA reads TGTGCCAGCAGTTTCCCCAGGGACACTGAAGCTTTCTTT. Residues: CASSFPRDTEAFF.

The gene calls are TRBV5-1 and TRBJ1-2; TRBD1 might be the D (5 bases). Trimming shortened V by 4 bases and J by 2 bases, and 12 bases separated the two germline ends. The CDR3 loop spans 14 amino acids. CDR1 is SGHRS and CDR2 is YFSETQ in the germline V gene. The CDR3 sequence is CASSSSGRNYGYTF. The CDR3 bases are TGCGCCAGCAGCAGCTCGGGACGGAACTATGGCTACACCTTC.

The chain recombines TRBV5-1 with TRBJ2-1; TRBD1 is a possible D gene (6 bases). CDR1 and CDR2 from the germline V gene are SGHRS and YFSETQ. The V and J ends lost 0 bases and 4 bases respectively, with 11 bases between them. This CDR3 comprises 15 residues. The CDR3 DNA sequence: TGCGCCAGCAGCTTGGGGCAGGGGAGTTACAATGAGCAGTTCTTC. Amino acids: CASSLGQGSYNEQFF.

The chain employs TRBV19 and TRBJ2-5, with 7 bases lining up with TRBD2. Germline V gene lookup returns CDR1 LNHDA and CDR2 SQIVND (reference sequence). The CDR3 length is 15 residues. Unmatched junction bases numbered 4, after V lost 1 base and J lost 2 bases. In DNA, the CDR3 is TGTGCCAGTAGTATAGGCCTCGGGGGGCAAGAGACCCAGTACTTC. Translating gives CASSIGLGGQETQYF.

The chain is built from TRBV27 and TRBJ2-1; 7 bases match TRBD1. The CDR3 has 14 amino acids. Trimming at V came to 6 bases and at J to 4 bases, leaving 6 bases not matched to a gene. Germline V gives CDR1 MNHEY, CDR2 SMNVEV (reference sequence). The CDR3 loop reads CASRPGTEYNEQFF. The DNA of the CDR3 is TGTGCCAGCAGACCAGGGACAGAATACAATGAGCAGTTCTTC.